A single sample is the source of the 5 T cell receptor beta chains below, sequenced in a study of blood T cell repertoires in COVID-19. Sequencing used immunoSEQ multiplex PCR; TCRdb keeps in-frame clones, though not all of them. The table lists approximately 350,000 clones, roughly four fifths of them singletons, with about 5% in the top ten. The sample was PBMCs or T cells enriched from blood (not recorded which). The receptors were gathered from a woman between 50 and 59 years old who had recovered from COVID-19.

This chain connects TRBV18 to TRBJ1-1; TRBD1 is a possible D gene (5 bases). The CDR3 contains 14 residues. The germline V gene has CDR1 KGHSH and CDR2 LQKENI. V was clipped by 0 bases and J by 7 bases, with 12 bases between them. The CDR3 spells CASSPPVQEIEAFF. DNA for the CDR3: TGTGCCAGCTCACCACCAGTACAGGAGATTGAAGCTTTCTTT.

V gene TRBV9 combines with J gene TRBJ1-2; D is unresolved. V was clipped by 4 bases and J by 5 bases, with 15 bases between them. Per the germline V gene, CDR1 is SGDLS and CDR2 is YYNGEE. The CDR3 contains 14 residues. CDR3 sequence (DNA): TGTGCCAGCAGCCCGGCCGGAACAGATTATGGCTACACCTTC. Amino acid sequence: CASSPAGTDYGYTF.

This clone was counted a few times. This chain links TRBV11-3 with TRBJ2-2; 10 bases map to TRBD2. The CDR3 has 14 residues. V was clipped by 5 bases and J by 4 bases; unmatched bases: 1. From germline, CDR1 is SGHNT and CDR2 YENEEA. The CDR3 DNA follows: TGTGCCAGCAGCCGGACTAGCGGCACCGGGGAGCTGTTTTTT. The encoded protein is CASSRTSGTGELFF.

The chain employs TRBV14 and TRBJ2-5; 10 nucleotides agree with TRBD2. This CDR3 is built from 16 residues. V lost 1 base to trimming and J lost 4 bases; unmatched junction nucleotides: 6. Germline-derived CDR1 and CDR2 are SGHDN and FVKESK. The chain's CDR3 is CASSQGGTSGVETQYF. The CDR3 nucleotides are TGTGCCAGCAGCCAAGGAGGAACTAGCGGGGTAGAGACCCAGTACTTC.

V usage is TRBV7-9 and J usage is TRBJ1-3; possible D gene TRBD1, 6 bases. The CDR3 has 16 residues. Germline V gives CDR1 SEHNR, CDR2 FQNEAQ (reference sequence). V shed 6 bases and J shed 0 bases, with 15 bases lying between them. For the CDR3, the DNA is TGTGCCAGCAGTTGGCAAACGGACAGCTCTGGAAACACCATATATTTT. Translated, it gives CASSWQTDSSGNTIYF.